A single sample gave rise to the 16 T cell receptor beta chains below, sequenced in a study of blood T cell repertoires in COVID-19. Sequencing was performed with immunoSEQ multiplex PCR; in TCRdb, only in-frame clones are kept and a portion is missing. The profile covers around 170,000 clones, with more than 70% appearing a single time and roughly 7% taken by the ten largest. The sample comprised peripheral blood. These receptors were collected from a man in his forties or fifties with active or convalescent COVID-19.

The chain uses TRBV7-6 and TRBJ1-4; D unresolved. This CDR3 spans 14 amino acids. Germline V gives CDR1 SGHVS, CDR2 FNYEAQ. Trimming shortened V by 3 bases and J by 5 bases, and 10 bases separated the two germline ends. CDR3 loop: CASSFASRNEKLFF. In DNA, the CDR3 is TGTGCCAGCAGCTTCGCGTCGAGAAATGAAAAACTGTTTTTT.

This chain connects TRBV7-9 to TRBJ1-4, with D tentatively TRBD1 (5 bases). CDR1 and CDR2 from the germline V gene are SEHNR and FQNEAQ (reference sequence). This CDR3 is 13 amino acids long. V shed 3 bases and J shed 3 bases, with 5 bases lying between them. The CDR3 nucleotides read TGTGCCAGCAGCTTGACAGCTAATGAAAAACTGTTTTTT. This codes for CASSLTANEKLFF.

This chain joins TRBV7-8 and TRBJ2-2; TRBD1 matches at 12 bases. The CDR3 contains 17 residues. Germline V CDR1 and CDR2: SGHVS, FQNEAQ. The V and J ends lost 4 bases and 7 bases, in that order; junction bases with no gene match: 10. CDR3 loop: CASSYPGQGARGGELFF. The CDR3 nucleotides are TGTGCCAGCAGCTATCCGGGACAGGGGGCGCGTGGCGGGGAGCTGTTTTTT.

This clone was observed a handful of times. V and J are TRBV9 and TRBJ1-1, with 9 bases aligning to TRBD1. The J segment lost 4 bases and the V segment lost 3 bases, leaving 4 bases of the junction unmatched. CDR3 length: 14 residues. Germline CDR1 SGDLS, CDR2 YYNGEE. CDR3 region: CASSEGTGSTEAFF. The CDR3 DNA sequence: TGTGCCAGCAGCGAGGGGACAGGGAGCACTGAAGCTTTCTTT.

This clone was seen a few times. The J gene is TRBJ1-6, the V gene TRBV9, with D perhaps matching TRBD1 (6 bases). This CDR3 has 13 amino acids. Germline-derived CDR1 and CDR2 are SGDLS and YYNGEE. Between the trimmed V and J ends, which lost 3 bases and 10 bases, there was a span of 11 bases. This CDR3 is CASSAAGTSPLHF. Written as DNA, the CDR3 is TGTGCCAGCAGCGCCGCAGGGACATCACCCCTCCACTTT.

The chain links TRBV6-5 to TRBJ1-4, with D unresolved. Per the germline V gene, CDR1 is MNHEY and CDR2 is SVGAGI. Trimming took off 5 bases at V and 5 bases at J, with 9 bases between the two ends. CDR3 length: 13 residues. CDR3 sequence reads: CASSPGRNEKLFF. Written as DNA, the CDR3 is TGTGCCAGCAGTCCCGGGAGGAATGAAAAACTGTTTTTT.

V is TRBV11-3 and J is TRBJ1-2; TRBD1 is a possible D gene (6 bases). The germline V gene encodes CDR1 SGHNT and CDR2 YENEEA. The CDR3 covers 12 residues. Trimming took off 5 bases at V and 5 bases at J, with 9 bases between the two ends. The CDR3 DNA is TGTGCCAGCAGCGATACAGGGTATGGCTACACCTTC. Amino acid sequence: CASSDTGYGYTF.

The CDR3 DNA reads TGCAGCGCGGGACTAGCGGGGGACACCGGGGAGCTGTTTTTT. Encoded protein: CSAGLAGDTGELFF. This chain joins TRBV29-1 and TRBJ2-2; TRBD2 aligns across 14 bases. V shed 7 bases and J 3 bases; nucleotides not matched to a gene: 1. The CDR3 loop spans 14 amino acids. Germline V gives CDR1 SQVTM, CDR2 ANQGSEA.

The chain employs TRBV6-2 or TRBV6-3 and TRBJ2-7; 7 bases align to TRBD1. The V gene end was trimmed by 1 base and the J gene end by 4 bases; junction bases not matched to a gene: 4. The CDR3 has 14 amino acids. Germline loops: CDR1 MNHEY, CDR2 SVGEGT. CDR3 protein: CASSYFQGVYEQYF. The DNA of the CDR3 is TGTGCCAGCAGTTACTTCCAGGGGGTTTACGAGCAGTACTTC.

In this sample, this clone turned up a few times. Here the CDR3 reads CASSRLADAGELFF. The CDR3, as DNA: TGTGCCAGCAGCCGACTAGCGGACGCCGGGGAGCTGTTTTTT. The J gene is TRBJ2-2, the V gene TRBV7-9, with 9 bases fitting TRBD2. After removal of 5 bases from V and 6 bases from J, the junction contained 4 bases not matched to a gene. CDR3 length: 14 residues. Germline V gene data show CDR1 as SEHNR and CDR2 as FQNEAQ (reference sequence).

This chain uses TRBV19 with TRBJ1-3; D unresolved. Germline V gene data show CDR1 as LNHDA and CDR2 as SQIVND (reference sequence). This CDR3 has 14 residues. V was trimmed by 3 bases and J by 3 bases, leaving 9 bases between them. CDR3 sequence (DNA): TGTGCCAGTAGTATTTCGGGTCATGGAAACACCATATATTTT. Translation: CASSISGHGNTIYF.

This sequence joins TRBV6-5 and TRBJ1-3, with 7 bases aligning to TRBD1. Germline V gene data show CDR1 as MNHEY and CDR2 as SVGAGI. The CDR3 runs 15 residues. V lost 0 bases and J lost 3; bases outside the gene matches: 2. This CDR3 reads CASSYSRQGGNTIYF. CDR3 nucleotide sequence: TGTGCCAGCAGTTACTCCCGACAGGGTGGAAACACCATATATTTT.

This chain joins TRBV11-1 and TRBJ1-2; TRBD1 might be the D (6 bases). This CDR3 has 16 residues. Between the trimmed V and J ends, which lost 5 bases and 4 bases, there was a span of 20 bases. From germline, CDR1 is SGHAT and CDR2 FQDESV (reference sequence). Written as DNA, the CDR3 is TGTGCCAGCAGCCCTTCGGGCGGGGGCCTCACCTATGGCTACACCTTC. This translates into CASSPSGGGLTYGYTF.

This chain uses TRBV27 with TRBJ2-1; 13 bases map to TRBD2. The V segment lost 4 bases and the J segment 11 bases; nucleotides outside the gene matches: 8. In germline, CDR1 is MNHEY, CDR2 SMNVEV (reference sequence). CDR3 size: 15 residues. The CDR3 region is CASSSTSGGPLKQFF. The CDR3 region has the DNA TGTGCCAGCAGTTCGACTAGCGGGGGGCCATTGAAGCAGTTCTTC.

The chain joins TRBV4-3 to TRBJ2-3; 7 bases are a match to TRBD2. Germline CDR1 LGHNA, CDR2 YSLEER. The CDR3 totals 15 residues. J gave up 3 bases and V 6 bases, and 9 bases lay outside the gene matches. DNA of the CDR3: TGCGCCAGCAGAAAAAAGCGGGATGGTACAGATACGCAGTATTTT. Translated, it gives CASRKKRDGTDTQYF.

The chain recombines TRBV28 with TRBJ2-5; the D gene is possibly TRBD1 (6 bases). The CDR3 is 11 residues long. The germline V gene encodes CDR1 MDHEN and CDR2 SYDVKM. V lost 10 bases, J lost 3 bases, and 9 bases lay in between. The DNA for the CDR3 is TGTGCCATAAACAGGGAAGAGACCCAGTACTTC. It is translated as CAINREETQYF.